Reported below is one T cell receptor beta chain. Its antigen remains unidentified. The data were taken from a study of T cell responses to AZD1222 COVID-19 vaccine. Study-wide results and limits: After two AZD1222 doses, spike-specific TCR breadth and depth rose versus day 0. White British ancestry dominated among donors, who included more females, and clonal diversity was possibly underestimated.

Per the germline V gene, CDR1 is MNHEY and CDR2 is SVGEGT. This CDR3 contains 16 residues. V was pared by 5 bases and J by 2 bases, with 11 bases of the junction left unmatched. TCRdb's table, derived via immunoSEQ multiplex PCR, lists solely in-frame clones and lacks some. The table includes about 120,000 clones, approximately 89% detected once. The rearrangement links TRBV6-2 or TRBV6-3 to TRBJ2-7; 8 nucleotides match TRBD1. The clonotype comes from an adult in good health. The specimen was peripheral blood, collected on day 0 of AZD1222 vaccination. CDR3 nucleotide sequence: TGTGCCAGCAGTCCCGGGACAGGAACGGTAACCTACGAGCAGTACTTC. Protein sequence: CASSPGTGTVTYEQYF.